One and the same sample provided the 7 T cell receptor beta chains below, sequenced in a study of blood T cell repertoires in COVID-19. Using immunoSEQ multiplex PCR, the repertoire was profiled, and TCRdb retains in-frame clones only, with some absent. The table lists about 200,000 clones, roughly 88% of them singletons. The sample consisted of PBMCs or T cells enriched from blood (not recorded which). These receptors all stem from a middle-aged man with acute COVID-19.

The chain links TRBV6-5 to TRBJ2-1, with 7 bases fitting TRBD2. CDR1 and CDR2 (germline): MNHEY, SVGAGI. The CDR3 spans 16 residues. Losses at the gene ends were 0 bases for V and 7 bases for J; bases not matched to a gene: 9. CDR3 DNA: TGTGCCAGCAGTTACTCGTTCGGGGATAGCGGGAATGAGCAGTTCTTC. Its translation is CASSYSFGDSGNEQFF.

This chain uses TRBV25-1 with TRBJ2-6; D perhaps matches TRBD2 (5 bases). Between the trimmed V and J ends, which lost 3 bases and 0 bases, there was a span of 12 bases. Germline CDR1 MGHDK, CDR2 SYGVNS. This CDR3 is 17 amino acids long. The CDR3 region has the DNA TGTGCCAGCAGTGAGAGGCGGGCGAGCTCTGGGGCCAACGTCCTGACTTTC. It is translated as CASSERRASSGANVLTF.

The J gene is TRBJ2-1, the V gene TRBV5-1; D is unclear. The CDR3 runs to 11 residues. CDR1 SGHRS and CDR2 YFSETQ come from the germline V gene. The V gene lost 1 base and the J gene lost 9 bases, with 5 bases spanning the gap. The DNA for the CDR3 is TGCGCCAGCAGCTTGAGAGTTGAGCAGTTCTTC. This encodes CASSLRVEQFF.

The J gene is TRBJ1-6, the V gene TRBV11-2, with 8 bases identical to TRBD1. V trimming: 3 bases; J trimming: 8 bases; junction bases outside the gene matches: 15. Germline V gene sequence: CDR1 SGHAT, CDR2 FQNNGV. The CDR3 runs to 18 residues. Here the CDR3 reads CASSFRPDRGRRDSPLHF. CDR3 nucleotides: TGTGCCAGCAGCTTCCGCCCCGACAGGGGACGACGGGATTCACCCCTCCACTTT.

This clone came up a few times. The genes are TRBV11-2 and TRBJ1-1, with D unclear. This CDR3 contains 13 residues. The V gene's germline CDR1 is SGHAT and CDR2 FQNNGV. V was pared by 8 bases and J by 1 base, with 11 bases between. The CDR3 loop reads CASQTGKNTEAFF. In nucleotides, the CDR3 is TGTGCCAGCCAGACGGGAAAGAACACTGAAGCTTTCTTT. The full variable domain, its missing parts supplied by reference TRBV11-2 and TRBJ1-1, is EAGVAQSPRYKIIEKRQSVAFWCNPISGHATLYWYQQILGQGPKLLIQFQNNGVVDDSQLPKDRFSAERLKGVDSTLKIQPAKLEDSAVYLCASQTGKNTEAFFGQGTRLTVV.

V is TRBV18 and J is TRBJ2-1; D is unclear. Trimming took off 0 bases at V and 10 bases at J, with 13 bases between the two ends. This CDR3 comprises 14 residues. Germline lookup yields CDR1 KGHSH and CDR2 LQKENI. For the CDR3, the DNA is TGTGCCAGCTCACCACCGAAGAGCGAGAAGGAGCAGTTCTTC. The encoded protein is CASSPPKSEKEQFF. The whole variable domain, filled in from reference TRBV18 and TRBJ2-1, reads NAGVMQNPRHLVRRRGQEARLRCSPMKGHSHVYWYRQLPEEGLKFMVYLQKENIIDESGMPKERFSAEFPKEGPSILRIQQVVRGDSAAYFCASSPPKSEKEQFFGPGTRLTVL.

The rearrangement links TRBV2 to TRBJ1-2; possible D gene TRBD1, 5 bases. The CDR3 covers 17 residues. V lost 7 bases and J lost 6, with 27 bases in between. CDR1 and CDR2 (germline): SNHLY, FYNNEI. CDR3 sequence: CASMTPLVSGGEDGYTF. The DNA for the CDR3 is TGTGCCAGCATGACCCCACTCGTGTCGGGGGGGGAAGATGGCTACACCTTC.